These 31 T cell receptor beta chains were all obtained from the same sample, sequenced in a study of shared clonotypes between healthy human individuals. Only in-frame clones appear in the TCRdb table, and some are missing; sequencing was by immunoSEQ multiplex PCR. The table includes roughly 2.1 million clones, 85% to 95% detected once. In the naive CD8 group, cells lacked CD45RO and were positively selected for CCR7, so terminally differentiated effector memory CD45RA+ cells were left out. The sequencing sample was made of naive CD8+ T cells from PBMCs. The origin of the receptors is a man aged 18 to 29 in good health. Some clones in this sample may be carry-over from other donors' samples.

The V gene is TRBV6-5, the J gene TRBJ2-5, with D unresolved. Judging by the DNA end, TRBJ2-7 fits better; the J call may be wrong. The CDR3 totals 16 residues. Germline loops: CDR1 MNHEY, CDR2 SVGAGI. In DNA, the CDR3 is TGTGCCAGCAGTTACTCTGAGACCCCAAACGCCTACGAGCAGTACTTC. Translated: CASSYSETPNAYEQYF.

The CDR3 sequence is CASSRLAEPYNEQFF. The DNA of the CDR3 is TGTGCCAGCAGCCGACTAGCGGAACCTTACAATGAGCAGTTCTTC. V and J are TRBV28 and TRBJ2-1, with TRBD2 matching over 9 bases. Germline assignment: CDR1 MDHEN and CDR2 SYDVKM. V trimming: 6 bases; J trimming: 4 bases; junction bases outside the gene matches: 7. The CDR3 has 15 residues.

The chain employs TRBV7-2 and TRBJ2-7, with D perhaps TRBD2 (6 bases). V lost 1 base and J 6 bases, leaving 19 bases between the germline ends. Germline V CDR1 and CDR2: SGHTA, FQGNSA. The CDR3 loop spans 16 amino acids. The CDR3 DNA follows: TGTGCCAGCAGCTTAGGTCGTAAATCAGGAGGGAGCGAGCAGTACTTC. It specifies CASSLGRKSGGSEQYF. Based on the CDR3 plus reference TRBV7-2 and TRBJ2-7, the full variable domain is GAGVSQSPSNKVTEKGKDVELRCDPISGHTALYWYRQSLGQGLEFLIYFQGNSAPDKSGLPSDRFSAERTGGSVSTLTIQRTQQEDSAVYLCASSLGRKSGGSEQYFGPGTRLTVT.

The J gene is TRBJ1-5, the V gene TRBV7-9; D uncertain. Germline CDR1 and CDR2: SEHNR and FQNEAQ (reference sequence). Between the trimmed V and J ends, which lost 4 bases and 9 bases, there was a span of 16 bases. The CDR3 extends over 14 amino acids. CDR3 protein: CASSSRTGEWPQHF. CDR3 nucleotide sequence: TGTGCCAGCAGCTCTCGGACTGGGGAATGGCCCCAGCATTTT.

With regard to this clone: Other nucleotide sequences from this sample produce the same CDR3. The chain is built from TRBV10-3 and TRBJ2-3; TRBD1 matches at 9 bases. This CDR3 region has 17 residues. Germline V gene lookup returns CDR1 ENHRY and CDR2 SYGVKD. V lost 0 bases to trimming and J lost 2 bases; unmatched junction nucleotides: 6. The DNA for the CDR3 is TGTGCCATCAGTGAGTCGACCGGGACAGGGACCACAGATACGCAGTATTTT. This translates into CAISESTGTGTTDTQYF.

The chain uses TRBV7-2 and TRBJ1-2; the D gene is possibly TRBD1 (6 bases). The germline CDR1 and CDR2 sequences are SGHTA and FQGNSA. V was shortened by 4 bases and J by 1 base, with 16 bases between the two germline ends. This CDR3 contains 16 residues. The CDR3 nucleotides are TGTGCCAGCAGCTGGGGAGTTACAGGGTATAACTATGGCTACACCTTC. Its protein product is CASSWGVTGYNYGYTF.

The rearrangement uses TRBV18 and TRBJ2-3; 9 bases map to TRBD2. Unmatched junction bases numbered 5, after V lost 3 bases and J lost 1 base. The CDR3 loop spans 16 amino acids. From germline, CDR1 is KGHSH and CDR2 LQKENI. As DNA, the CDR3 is TGTGCCAGCTCACCGAGGCGGGAGGGCCGCACAGATACGCAGTATTTT. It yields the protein CASSPRREGRTDTQYF.

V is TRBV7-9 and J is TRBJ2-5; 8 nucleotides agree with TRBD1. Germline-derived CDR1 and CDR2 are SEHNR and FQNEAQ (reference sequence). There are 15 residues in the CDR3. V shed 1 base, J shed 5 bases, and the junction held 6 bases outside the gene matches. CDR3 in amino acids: CASSLVAGGGETQYF. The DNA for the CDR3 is TGTGCCAGCAGCTTAGTGGCAGGGGGCGGGGAGACCCAGTACTTC.

The CDR3, as DNA: TGTGCCAGCAGCCTCGGTCCGGGGACTGAGCAGTTCTTC. Protein: CASSLGPGTEQFF. The chain joins TRBV9 to TRBJ2-1; TRBD1 or TRBD2 may be the D gene (5 bases each). Trimming took off 4 bases at V and 9 bases at J, with 14 bases between the two ends. Germline loops: CDR1 SGDLS, CDR2 YYNGEE. The CDR3 runs to 13 residues.

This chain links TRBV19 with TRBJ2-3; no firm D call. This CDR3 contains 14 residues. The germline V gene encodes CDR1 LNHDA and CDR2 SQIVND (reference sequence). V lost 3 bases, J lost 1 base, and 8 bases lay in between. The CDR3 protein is CASSIISRTDTQYF. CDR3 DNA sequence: TGTGCCAGTAGTATTATCAGCCGCACAGATACGCAGTATTTT. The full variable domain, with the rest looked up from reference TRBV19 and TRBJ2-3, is DGGITQSPKYLFRKEGQNVTLSCEQNLNHDAMYWYRQDPGQGLRLIYYSQIVNDFQKGDIAEGYSVSREKKESFPLTVTSAQKNPTAFYLCASSIISRTDTQYFGPGTRLTVL.

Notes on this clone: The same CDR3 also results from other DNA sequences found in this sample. The CDR3 bases are TGTGCCAGCAGTTTTTTCCCAGGGTCCTACGAGCAGTACTTC. Amino acid sequence: CASSFFPGSYEQYF. V usage is TRBV28 and J usage is TRBJ2-7, with D possibly TRBD1 on 5 matching bases. Per the germline V gene, CDR1 is MDHEN and CDR2 is SYDVKM. V was pared by 3 bases and J by 1 base, with 10 bases between. The CDR3 has 14 residues.

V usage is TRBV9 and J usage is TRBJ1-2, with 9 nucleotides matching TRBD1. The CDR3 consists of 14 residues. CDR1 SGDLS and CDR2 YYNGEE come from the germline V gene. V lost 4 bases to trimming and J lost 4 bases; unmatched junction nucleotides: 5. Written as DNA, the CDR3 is TGTGCCAGCAGCAAAGGGGACAGGGTCTATGGCTACACCTTC. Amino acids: CASSKGDRVYGYTF.

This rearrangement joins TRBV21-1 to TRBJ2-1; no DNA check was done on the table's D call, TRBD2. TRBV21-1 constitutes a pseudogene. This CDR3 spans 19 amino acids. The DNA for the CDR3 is TGTGCCAGCAGCAATGGGGGGACTAGCGGGAGGAGCTCCTACAATGAGCAGTTCTTC. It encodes CASSNGGTSGRSSYNEQFF.

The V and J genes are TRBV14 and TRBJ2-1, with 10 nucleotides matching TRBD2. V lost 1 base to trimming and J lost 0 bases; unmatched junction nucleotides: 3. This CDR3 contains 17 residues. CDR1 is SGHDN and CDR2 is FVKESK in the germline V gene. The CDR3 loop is CASSQVIAGGSYNEQFF. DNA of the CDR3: TGTGCCAGCAGCCAAGTAATAGCGGGGGGCTCCTACAATGAGCAGTTCTTC.

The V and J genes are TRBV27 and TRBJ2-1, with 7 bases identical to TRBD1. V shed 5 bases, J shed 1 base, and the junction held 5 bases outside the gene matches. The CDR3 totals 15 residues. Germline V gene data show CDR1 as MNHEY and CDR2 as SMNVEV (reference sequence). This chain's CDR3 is CASSAGTASYNEQFF. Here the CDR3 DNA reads TGTGCCAGCAGTGCCGGGACAGCTTCCTACAATGAGCAGTTCTTC.

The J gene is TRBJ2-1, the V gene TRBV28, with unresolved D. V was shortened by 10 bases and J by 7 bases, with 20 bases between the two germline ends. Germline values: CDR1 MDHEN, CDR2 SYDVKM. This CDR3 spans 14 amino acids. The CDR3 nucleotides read TGTGCCACCCTCCACCCAGGACCGGAGAATGAGCAGTTCTTC. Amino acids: CATLHPGPENEQFF.

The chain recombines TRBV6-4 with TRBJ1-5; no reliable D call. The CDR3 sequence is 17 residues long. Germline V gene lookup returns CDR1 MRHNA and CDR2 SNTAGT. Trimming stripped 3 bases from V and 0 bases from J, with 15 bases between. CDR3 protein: CASSEPDTRNSNQPQHF. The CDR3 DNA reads TGTGCCAGCAGTGAACCAGATACCCGAAATAGCAATCAGCCCCAGCATTTT.

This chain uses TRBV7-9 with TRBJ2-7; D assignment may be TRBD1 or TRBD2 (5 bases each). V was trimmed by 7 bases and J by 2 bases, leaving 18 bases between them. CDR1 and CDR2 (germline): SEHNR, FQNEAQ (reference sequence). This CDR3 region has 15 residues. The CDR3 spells CASTHLAGLPYEQYF. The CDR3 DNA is TGTGCCAGCACCCACCTAGCAGGGTTACCCTACGAGCAGTACTTC.

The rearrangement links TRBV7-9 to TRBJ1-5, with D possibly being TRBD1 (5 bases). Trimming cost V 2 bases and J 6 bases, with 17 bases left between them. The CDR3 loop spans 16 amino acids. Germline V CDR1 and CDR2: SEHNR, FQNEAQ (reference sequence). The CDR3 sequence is CASSLSLSGTGQPQHF. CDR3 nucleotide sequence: TGTGCCAGCAGCTTATCTCTGAGTGGGACGGGTCAGCCCCAGCATTTT.

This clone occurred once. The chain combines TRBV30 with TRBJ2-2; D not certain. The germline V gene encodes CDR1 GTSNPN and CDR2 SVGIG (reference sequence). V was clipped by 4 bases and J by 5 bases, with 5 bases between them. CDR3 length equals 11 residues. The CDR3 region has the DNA TGTGCCTGGACCCGGACCGGGGAGCTGTTTTTT. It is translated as CAWTRTGELFF.

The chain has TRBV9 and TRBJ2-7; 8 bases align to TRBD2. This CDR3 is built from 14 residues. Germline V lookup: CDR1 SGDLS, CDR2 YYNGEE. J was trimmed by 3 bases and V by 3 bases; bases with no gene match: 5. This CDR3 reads CASSEGLGIYEQYF. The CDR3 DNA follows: TGTGCCAGCAGCGAGGGACTAGGAATCTACGAGCAGTACTTC.

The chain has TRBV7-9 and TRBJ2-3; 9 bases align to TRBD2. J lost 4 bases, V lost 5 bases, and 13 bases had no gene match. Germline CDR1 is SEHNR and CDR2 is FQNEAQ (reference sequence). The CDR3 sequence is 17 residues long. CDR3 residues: CASSPAGTSSGADTQYF. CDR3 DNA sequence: TGTGCCAGCAGCCCCGCCGGGACTAGCTCTGGCGCAGATACGCAGTATTTT.

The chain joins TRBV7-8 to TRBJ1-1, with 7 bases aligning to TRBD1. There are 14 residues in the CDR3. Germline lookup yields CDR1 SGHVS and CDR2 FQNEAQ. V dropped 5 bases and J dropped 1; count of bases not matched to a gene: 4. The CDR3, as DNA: TGTGCCAGCAGCACACAGGGGCAGAACACTGAAGCTTTCTTT. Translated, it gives CASSTQGQNTEAFF.

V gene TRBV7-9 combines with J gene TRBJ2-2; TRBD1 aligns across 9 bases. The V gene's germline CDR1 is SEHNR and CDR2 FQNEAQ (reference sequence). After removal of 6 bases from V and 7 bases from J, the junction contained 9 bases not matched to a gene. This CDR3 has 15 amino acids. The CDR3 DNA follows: TGTGCCAGCAGGTACCGGGACAGGGAAGGCGGGGAGCTGTTTTTT. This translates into CASRYRDREGGELFF. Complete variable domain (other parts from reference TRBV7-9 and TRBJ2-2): DTGVSQNPRHKITKRGQNVTFRCDPISEHNRLYWYRQTLGQGPEFLTYFQNEAQLEKSRLLSDRFSAERPKGSFSTLEIQRTEQGDSAMYLCASRYRDREGGELFFGEGSRLTVL.

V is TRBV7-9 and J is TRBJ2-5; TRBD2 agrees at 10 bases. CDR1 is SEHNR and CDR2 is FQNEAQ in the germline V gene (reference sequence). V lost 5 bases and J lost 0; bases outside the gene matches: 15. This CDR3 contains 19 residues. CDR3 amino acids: CASSRRLAGFSPDQETQYF. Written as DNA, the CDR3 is TGTGCCAGCAGCCGTCGACTAGCGGGCTTCAGCCCCGACCAAGAGACCCAGTACTTC.

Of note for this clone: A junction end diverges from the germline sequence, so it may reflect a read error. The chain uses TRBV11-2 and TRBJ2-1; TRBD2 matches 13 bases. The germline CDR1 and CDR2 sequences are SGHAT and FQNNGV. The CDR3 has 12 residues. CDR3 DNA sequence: TGTGCCAGCAGCTTAGGGACTAGCGGGAGAGTCTTC. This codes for CASSLGTSGRVF.

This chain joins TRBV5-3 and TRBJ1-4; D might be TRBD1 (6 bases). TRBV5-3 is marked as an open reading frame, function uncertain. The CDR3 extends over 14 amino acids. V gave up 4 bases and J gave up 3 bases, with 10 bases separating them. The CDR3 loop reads CARSPGASNEKLFF. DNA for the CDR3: TGTGCCAGAAGCCCAGGGGCCTCTAATGAAAAACTGTTTTTT.

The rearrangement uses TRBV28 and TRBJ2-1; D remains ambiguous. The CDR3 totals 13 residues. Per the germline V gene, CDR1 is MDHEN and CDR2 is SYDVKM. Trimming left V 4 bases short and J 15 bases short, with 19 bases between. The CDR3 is CASSSPLAQTPFF. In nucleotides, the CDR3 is TGTGCCAGCAGTTCCCCCCTCGCCCAAACTCCGTTCTTC. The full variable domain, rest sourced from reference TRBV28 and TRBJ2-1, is DVKVTQSSRYLVKRTGEKVFLECVQDMDHENMFWYRQDPGLGLRLIYFSYDVKMKEKGDIPEGYSVSREKKERFSLILESASTNQTSMYLCASSSPLAQTPFFGPGTRLTVL.

The CDR3 DNA sequence: TGTGCCAGCAGCCATATAGCGGGAGGGCCGCGGAGGGGAGATACGCAGTATTTT. Protein sequence: CASSHIAGGPRRGDTQYF. The chain joins TRBV7-8 to TRBJ2-3, with 11 bases aligning to TRBD2. CDR1 and CDR2 (germline): SGHVS, FQNEAQ. V lost 5 bases to trimming and J lost 5 bases; unmatched junction nucleotides: 15. CDR3 length: 18 residues. Together with reference TRBV7-8 and TRBJ2-3, the CDR3 gives the full variable domain: GAGVSQSPRYKVAKRGQDVALRCDPISGHVSLFWYQQALGQGPEFLTYFQNEAQLDKSGLPSDRFFAERPEGSVSTLKIQRTQQEDSAVYLCASSHIAGGPRRGDTQYFGPGTRLTVL.

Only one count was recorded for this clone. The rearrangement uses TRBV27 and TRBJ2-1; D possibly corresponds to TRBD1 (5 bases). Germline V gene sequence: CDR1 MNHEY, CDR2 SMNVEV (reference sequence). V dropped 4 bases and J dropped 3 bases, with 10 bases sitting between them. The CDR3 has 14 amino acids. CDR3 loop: CASSYSQGYNEQFF. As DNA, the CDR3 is TGTGCCAGCAGTTACTCCCAGGGCTACAATGAGCAGTTCTTC.

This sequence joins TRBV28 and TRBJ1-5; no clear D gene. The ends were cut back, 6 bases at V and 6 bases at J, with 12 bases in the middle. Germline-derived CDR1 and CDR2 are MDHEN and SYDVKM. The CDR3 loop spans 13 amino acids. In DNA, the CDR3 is TGTGCCAGCAGGGTGAGCGGGTCTCAGCCCCAGCATTTT. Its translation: CASRVSGSQPQHF.